This T cell receptor beta chain was recorded in a study of T cells in Graves' hyperthyroidism and ophthalmopathy. The wider study: Peripheral blood was taken when the disease was first diagnosed, before any treatment began.

The length of the CDR3 is 14 residues. Germline CDR1 is MNHGY and CDR2 is SVAAGI. J lost 9 bases, V lost 4 bases, and 5 bases had no gene match. Source material for PBMCs was about 11 ml fresh peripheral blood. Amplification of TCR beta CDR3 regions used RNA as the template. The primer set for the first-round RT-PCR of the TCR CDR3 was HTBI. TCRdb analysed the multiplex PCR reads with MiXCR anew, one entry per CDR3 protein. The sample consists of some 500,000 distinct CDR3 sequences, roughly a sixth of them appearing once. Study results and limitations: In the blood, most expanded thyroid clonotypes above 0.001 appeared as well. Ophthalmopathy was model-predicted a median approximately 6.9 months pre-onset.

With respect to this clonotype: The antigen remains unidentified. A clone one base away is much larger, so this may be a read error.

The TCR originated in a woman under 40 with Graves' ophthalmopathy. The chain links TRBV6-9 to TRBJ2-1; 11 bases fit TRBD2. The specimen was blood. The CDR3 DNA is TGTGCCAGCAGTTTAGCGGGAGGGCCGACTGAGCAGTTCTTC. It encodes CASSLAGGPTEQFF.